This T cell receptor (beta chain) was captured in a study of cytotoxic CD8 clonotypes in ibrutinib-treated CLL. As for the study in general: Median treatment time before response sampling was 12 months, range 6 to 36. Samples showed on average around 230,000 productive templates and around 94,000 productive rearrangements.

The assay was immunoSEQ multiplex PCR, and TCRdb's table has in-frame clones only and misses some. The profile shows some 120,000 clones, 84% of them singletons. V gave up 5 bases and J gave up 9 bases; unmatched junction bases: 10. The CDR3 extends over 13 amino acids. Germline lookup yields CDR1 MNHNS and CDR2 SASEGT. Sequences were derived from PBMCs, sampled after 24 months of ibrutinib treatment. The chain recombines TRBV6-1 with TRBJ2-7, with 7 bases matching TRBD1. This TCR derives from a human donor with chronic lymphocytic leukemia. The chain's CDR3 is CASSPLRGGAQYF. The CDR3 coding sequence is TGTGCCAGCAGTCCCCTTCGAGGGGGCGCGCAGTACTTC.